Below are 26 T cell receptor beta chains sequenced from a single sample in a study of T cell changes during pregnancy in multiple sclerosis. The assay was immunoSEQ multiplex PCR, and TCRdb's table has in-frame clones only and misses some. The table records approximately 100,000 clones, about 89% of them present only once. This material consisted of peripheral blood, taken after pregnancy. The receptors stem from a female donor with multiple sclerosis, enrolled in a pregnancy study.

The J gene is TRBJ2-7, the V gene TRBV27; 8 positions agree with TRBD2. Germline lookup yields CDR1 MNHEY and CDR2 SMNVEV (reference sequence). This CDR3 region has 16 residues. Trimming removed 2 bases from V and 1 base from J; junction bases left unmatched: 7. CDR3 in amino acids: CASSLAGGLRSYEQYF. In DNA, the CDR3 is TGTGCCAGCAGTTTAGCGGGGGGCCTCAGGTCCTACGAGCAGTACTTC.

The chain carries TRBV7-8 and TRBJ2-7; D is unresolved. CDR3 length: 16 residues. Germline loops: CDR1 SGHVS, CDR2 FQNEAQ. Trimming shortened V by 1 base and J by 3 bases, and 16 bases separated the two germline ends. Here the CDR3 DNA reads TGTGCCAGCAGCTTAGGCTCCGTCCCTGGCAACTACGAGCAGTACTTC. Translation gives CASSLGSVPGNYEQYF.

The chain links TRBV28 to TRBJ1-4; 7 bases are shared with TRBD1. The V and J ends lost 8 bases and 14 bases, in that order; junction bases with no gene match: 17. CDR1 and CDR2 (germline): MDHEN, SYDVKM. The CDR3 consists of 14 residues. CDR3 loop: CASSLSGGLGRLFF. CDR3 DNA: TGTGCCAGCTCCTTATCAGGGGGATTGGGGCGCCTGTTTTTT.

The chain carries TRBV25-1 and TRBJ2-5, with 7 bases lining up with TRBD1. V was pared by 4 bases and J by 4 bases, with 9 bases of the junction left unmatched. Germline V gene data show CDR1 as MGHDK and CDR2 as SYGVNS. The CDR3 is made up of 15 amino acids. The DNA for the CDR3 is TGTGCCAGCAGTGTCCCAGGGGCAGGGGGAGAGACCCAGTACTTC. Translated, it gives CASSVPGAGGETQYF.

CDR3 DNA: TGTGCCAGCAGTGCGGGGACAGGGACGGGGGCAGATACGCAGTATTTT. It yields the protein CASSAGTGTGADTQYF. The rearrangement joins TRBV6-1 to TRBJ2-3; 9 bases agree with TRBD1. Germline V gene lookup returns CDR1 MNHNS and CDR2 SASEGT. V lost 4 bases, J lost 4 bases, and 9 bases stayed unmatched. The CDR3 totals 16 residues.

This chain joins TRBV5-1 and TRBJ2-3; 9 positions match TRBD2. This CDR3 region has 16 residues. Trimming cost V 2 bases and J 0 bases; bases outside gene matches: 4. The V gene's germline CDR1 is SGHRS and CDR2 YFSETQ. The CDR3, as DNA: TGCGCCAGCAGCTTAAGTAGCGGGGGCAGCACAGATACGCAGTATTTT. This translates into CASSLSSGGSTDTQYF.

The chain combines TRBV27 with TRBJ1-2; 9 bases are a match to TRBD1. Germline lookup yields CDR1 MNHEY and CDR2 SMNVEV (reference sequence). The CDR3 is 14 amino acids. V shed 6 bases and J 2 bases; nucleotides not matched to a gene: 4. CDR3 coding DNA: TGTGCCAGCAGCACCGGGACAGGGAACTATGGCTACACCTTC. Amino acid sequence: CASSTGTGNYGYTF.

The rearrangement uses TRBV13 and TRBJ1-4; D is perhaps TRBD1 (5 bases). The V end lost 4 bases, the J end lost 1 base, and 10 bases lay between the germline ends. Germline V gene lookup returns CDR1 PRHDT and CDR2 FYEKMQ (reference sequence). The CDR3 sequence is 15 residues long. The DNA for the CDR3 is TGTGCCAGCAGCTCCGGGGGGGGAACTAATGAAAAACTGTTTTTT. This gives the protein CASSSGGGTNEKLFF.

The CDR3 protein is CAWSTRVGTGSLETQYF. The CDR3 DNA follows: TGTGCCTGGAGTACACGTGTCGGGACAGGGTCTCTGGAGACCCAGTACTTC. This sequence joins TRBV30 and TRBJ2-5; 9 positions agree with TRBD1. The CDR3 spans 17 residues. The V gene end was trimmed by 2 bases and the J gene end by 5 bases; junction bases not matched to a gene: 15. The V gene's germline CDR1 is GTSNPN and CDR2 SVGIG (reference sequence).

This clone was recorded once. The gene calls are TRBV11-1 and TRBJ2-7, with a possible D match to TRBD2 (5 bases). Germline CDR1 is SGHAT and CDR2 is FQDESV (reference sequence). V was pared by 4 bases and J by 0 bases, with 7 bases between. The CDR3 has 13 amino acids. The CDR3 nucleotides read TGTGCCAGCAGCTGGGCGGGCTCCTACGAGCAGTACTTC. Translation gives CASSWAGSYEQYF.

The rearrangement uses TRBV7-9 and TRBJ1-4; TRBD1 matches at 8 bases. CDR3 length equals 13 residues. Germline loops: CDR1 SEHNR, CDR2 FQNEAQ (reference sequence). Losses at the gene ends were 11 bases for V and 8 bases for J; bases not matched to a gene: 10. This CDR3 is CAAQDRDREKLFF. The CDR3 DNA reads as TGTGCCGCACAGGACAGGGATAGGGAAAAACTGTTTTTT.

V usage is TRBV6-5 and J usage is TRBJ1-1, with 12 bases lining up with TRBD1. V lost 4 bases to trimming and J lost 5 bases; unmatched junction nucleotides: 5. Germline CDR1 reads MNHEY; CDR2 reads SVGAGI. The CDR3 covers 15 residues. CDR3 region: CASSFRDRGRTEAFF. The CDR3 coding sequence is TGTGCCAGCAGTTTCCGGGACAGGGGGCGTACTGAAGCTTTCTTT.

The chain is built from TRBV6-5 and TRBJ1-1; D not certain. V dropped 6 bases and J dropped 1 base, with 12 bases sitting between them. The germline V gene encodes CDR1 MNHEY and CDR2 SVGAGI. This CDR3 comprises 14 residues. The CDR3 DNA reads TGTGCCAGCAGAGAAACTCTATCGAACACTGAAGCTTTCTTT. This gives the protein CASRETLSNTEAFF.

This rearrangement joins TRBV29-1 to TRBJ1-4; unclear D gene. This CDR3 spans 14 amino acids. Germline V gene lookup returns CDR1 SQVTM and CDR2 ANQGSEA. Between the trimmed V and J ends, which lost 0 bases and 3 bases, there was a span of 8 bases. CDR3 bases: TGCAGCGTTGAAGATCCGGTGGCTAATGAAAAACTGTTTTTT. This sequence encodes CSVEDPVANEKLFF.

There are a few counts of this clone. The chain carries TRBV30 and TRBJ1-6; D possibly corresponds to TRBD1 (5 bases). The germline gives CDR1 GTSNPN, CDR2 SVGIG (reference sequence). The CDR3 sequence is 16 residues long. Trimming took off 0 bases at V and 2 bases at J, with 11 bases between the two ends. The CDR3 nucleotides are TGTGCCTGGAGTGTAGAAGGGGTCACCTATAATTCACCCCTCCACTTT. This sequence encodes CAWSVEGVTYNSPLHF.

The rearrangement links TRBV11-3 to TRBJ1-1, with 8 positions matching TRBD1. With V trimmed by 5 bases and J by 6 bases, 8 bases remained unmatched. From germline, CDR1 is SGHNT and CDR2 YENEEA. The CDR3 is 14 residues long. CDR3 loop: CASSRPGGRAEAFF. The CDR3 bases are TGTGCCAGCAGCCGGCCAGGGGGCCGCGCTGAAGCTTTCTTT.

The chain uses TRBV4-2 and TRBJ2-6, with 10 bases identical to TRBD1. Germline lookup yields CDR1 LGHNA and CDR2 YNFKEQ. The CDR3 loop spans 19 amino acids. V lost 1 base, J lost 1 base, and 7 bases stayed unmatched. CDR3 protein: CASSQGEGTGVSGANVLTF. DNA for the CDR3: TGTGCCAGCAGCCAAGGGGAGGGGACAGGGGTTTCTGGGGCCAACGTCCTGACTTTC.

CDR3 in amino acids: CASSTEGAVNTGELFF. The CDR3 nucleotides read TGTGCCAGCAGCACGGAGGGGGCAGTGAACACCGGGGAGCTGTTTTTT. The chain has TRBV2 and TRBJ2-2, with D perhaps TRBD1 (7 bases). CDR3 size: 16 residues. Trimming took off 6 bases at V and 1 base at J, with 15 bases between the two ends. In germline, CDR1 is SNHLY, CDR2 FYNNEI.

The chain uses TRBV7-9 and TRBJ2-2; D is perhaps TRBD2 (5 bases). Germline-derived CDR1 and CDR2 are SEHNR and FQNEAQ (reference sequence). The CDR3 totals 14 residues. Trimming pared 5 bases from V and 4 bases from J, leaving 11 bases between. CDR3 DNA sequence: TGTGCCAGCAGCCGAGCCGCGGGCACCGGGGAGCTGTTTTTT. Amino acid sequence: CASSRAAGTGELFF.

The V and J genes are TRBV9 and TRBJ2-5; 7 bases fit TRBD2. Germline V gives CDR1 SGDLS, CDR2 YYNGEE. Trimming removed 0 bases from V and 3 bases from J; junction bases left unmatched: 5. The CDR3 runs to 15 residues. The CDR3 sequence is CASSVGASGKETQYF. The DNA for the CDR3 is TGTGCCAGCAGCGTAGGTGCTAGCGGTAAAGAGACCCAGTACTTC.

The J gene is TRBJ2-3, the V gene TRBV6-1, with 11 bases identical to TRBD1. Germline CDR1 MNHNS, CDR2 SASEGT. The CDR3 runs to 14 residues. V lost 4 bases and J lost 4; bases outside the gene matches: 1. The CDR3 DNA reads TGTGCCAGCAGTGGGACAGGGGGCGCAGATACGCAGTATTTT. This translates into CASSGTGGADTQYF.

The chain combines TRBV9 with TRBJ2-7; 9 bases align to TRBD1. Losses at the gene ends were 3 bases for V and 0 bases for J; bases not matched to a gene: 4. The CDR3 totals 15 residues. In germline, CDR1 is SGDLS, CDR2 YYNGEE. The CDR3 protein is CASSAMTGGSYEQYF. In nucleotides, the CDR3 is TGTGCCAGCAGCGCCATGACAGGGGGCTCCTACGAGCAGTACTTC.

The rearrangement links TRBV11-2 to TRBJ2-5; tentatively, D is TRBD1 (5 bases). Germline lookup yields CDR1 SGHAT and CDR2 FQNNGV. The CDR3 runs to 15 residues. Trimming pared 5 bases from V and 5 bases from J, leaving 18 bases between. The CDR3 region has the DNA TGTGCCAGCAGCCCCCGTGTTTCAGGGCCCGAGACCCAGTACTTC. Translating it yields CASSPRVSGPETQYF.

This clone was detected only once. The chain combines TRBV7-6 with TRBJ2-5; 9 positions match TRBD1. V dropped 5 bases and J dropped 5; count of bases not matched to a gene: 15. Germline-derived CDR1 and CDR2 are SGHVS and FNYEAQ. CDR3 length: 17 amino acids. The CDR3 spells CASSTGGTGFFRETQYF. CDR3 sequence (DNA): TGTGCCAGCAGCACCGGTGGGACAGGGTTTTTCCGGGAGACCCAGTACTTC.

This chain links TRBV5-5 with TRBJ1-2, with D possibly being TRBD1 (5 bases). The V gene's germline CDR1 is SGHKS and CDR2 YYEKEE (reference sequence). The V end was cut by 0 bases, the J end by 6 bases, with 6 bases between. This CDR3 is built from 12 residues. The CDR3 spells CASSLAGHGYTF. In DNA, the CDR3 is TGTGCCAGCAGCTTGGCAGGGCATGGCTACACCTTC.

This clone has just a few counts. The CDR3 sequence: CAWRAQIRAPGTEAFF. The CDR3, as DNA: TGTGCCTGGAGAGCTCAGATCAGAGCTCCAGGCACTGAAGCTTTCTTT. The V and J genes are TRBV30 and TRBJ1-1; D is ambiguous. This CDR3 contains 16 residues. The V end lost 3 bases, the J end lost 4 bases, and 21 bases lay between the germline ends. Germline V CDR1 and CDR2: GTSNPN, SVGIG (reference sequence).